This record covers a single T cell receptor (beta chain). Its antigen is as yet unknown. This sample was included in a study of PD-1 blockade in mismatch repair-deficient tumors. Time point given: roughly 10-day in vitro stimulation with candidate neoantigen peptide 2. Several ELISpot-reactive neoantigen peptides each drove an approximately ten-day in vitro stimulation. Some clones are missing from TCRdb's copy, which holds only in-frame ones; the method was immunoSEQ multiplex PCR. The sample carries roughly 10,000 clones, about 90% recorded once. This CDR3 contains 11 residues. V shed 1 base and J shed 5 bases, with 5 bases lying between them. Germline V gene sequence: CDR1 DFQATT, CDR2 SNEGSKA (reference sequence).

The gene calls are TRBV20-1 and TRBJ1-2; D call uncertain. Sequences were derived from cells cultured in vitro, sampled from a patient treated with pembrolizumab. This receptor was obtained from an adult with mismatch repair-deficient cancer. CDR3 sequence (DNA): TGCAGTGCTAGAGTGGCGTATGGCTACACCTTC. The encoded protein is CSARVAYGYTF.